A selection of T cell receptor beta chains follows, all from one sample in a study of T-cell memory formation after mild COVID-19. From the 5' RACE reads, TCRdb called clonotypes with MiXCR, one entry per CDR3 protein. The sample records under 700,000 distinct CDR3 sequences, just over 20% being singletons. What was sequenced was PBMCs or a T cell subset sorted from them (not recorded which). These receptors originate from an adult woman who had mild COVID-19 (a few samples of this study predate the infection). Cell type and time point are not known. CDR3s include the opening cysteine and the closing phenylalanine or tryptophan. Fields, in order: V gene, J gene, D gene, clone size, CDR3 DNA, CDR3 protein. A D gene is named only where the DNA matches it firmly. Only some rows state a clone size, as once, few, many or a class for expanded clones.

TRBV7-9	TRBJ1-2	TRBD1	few	TGTGCCAGCAGCGGACAGGAATCCACCTTC	CASSGQESTF
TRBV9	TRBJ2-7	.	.	TGTGCCAGCAGCGTAGACCCACTCTACGAGCAGTACTTC	CASSVDPLYEQYF
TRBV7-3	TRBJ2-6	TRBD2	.	TGTGCCAGCAGCTTAACAGTTACAGCGGGGATCTTGGGAGGGGCCAACGTCCTGACTTTC	CASSLTVTAGILGGANVLTF
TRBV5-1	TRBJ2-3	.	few	TGCGCCAGCAGCTCCACAGGGAGAGATACGCAGTATTTT	CASSSTGRDTQYF
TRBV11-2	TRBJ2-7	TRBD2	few	TGTGCCAGCACCCTAGCCATCACTAGCGGGAGGGCCTACGAGCAGTACTTC	CASTLAITSGRAYEQYF
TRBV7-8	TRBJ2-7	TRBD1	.	TGTGCCAGCAGCTTAGCGGTCAGGGGGTCCTACGAGCAGTACTTC	CASSLAVRGSYEQYF
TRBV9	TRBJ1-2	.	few	TGTGCCAGCAGCGACCACCAGCAGGGTAGCTATGGCTACACCTTC	CASSDHQQGSYGYTF
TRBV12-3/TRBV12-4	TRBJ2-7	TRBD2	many	TGTGCCAGCAGCTTACGGACTAGCGGGAGAGGCCCCTCCTACGAGCAGTACTTC	CASSLRTSGRGPSYEQYF
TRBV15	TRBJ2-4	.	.	TGTGCCACCAGCAGAGTAGGATCTAGCTCCCTTCAGGGAAACATTCAGTACTTC	CATSRVGSSSLQGNIQYF
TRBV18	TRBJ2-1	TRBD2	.	TGTGCCAGCTCACCACTAGCGGGAGCACACAATGAGCAGTTCTTC	CASSPLAGAHNEQFF
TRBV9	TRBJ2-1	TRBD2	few	TGTGCCAGCAGCGTAAGACTAGCGGGGGGGCATGTTGAGCAGTTCTTC	CASSVRLAGGHVEQFF
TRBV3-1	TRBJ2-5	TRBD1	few	TGTGCCAGCAGCCAATCGGGACAGGTGCCCCAGTACTTC	CASSQSGQVPQYF
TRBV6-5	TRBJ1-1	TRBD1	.	TGTGCCAGCAGGCAACAGGGGGCCACTGAAGCTTTCTTT	CASRQQGATEAFF
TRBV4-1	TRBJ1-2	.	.	TGCGCCAGCAGCCAAGCGATCAGTAGCTATGGCTACACCTTC	CASSQAISSYGYTF
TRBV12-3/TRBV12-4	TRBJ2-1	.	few	TGTGCCAGCAGTACGGGGCCCTCCTACAATGAGCAGTTCTTC	CASSTGPSYNEQFF
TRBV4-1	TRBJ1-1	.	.	TGCGCCAGCAGCCAAGATATAGGGGATGAAGCTTTCTTT	CASSQDIGDEAFF
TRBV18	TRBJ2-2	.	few	TGTGCCAGCTCCCCTACAAGCGAGAACACCGGGGAGCTGTTTTTT	CASSPTSENTGELFF
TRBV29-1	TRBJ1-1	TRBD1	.	TGCAGCGTCGCAAGACAGGGATCGGCTGAAGCTTTCTTT	CSVARQGSAEAFF
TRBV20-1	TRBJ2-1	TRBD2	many	TGCAGTGCTAGAGATTCCCTAGCGGGTGAGCAGTTCTTC	CSARDSLAGEQFF
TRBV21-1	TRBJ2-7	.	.	TGTGCCAGCAGCGCCCGGGACAGGGAAACCTACGAGCAGTACTTC	CASSARDRETYEQYF
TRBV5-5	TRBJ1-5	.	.	TGTGCCAGCAGCCGGGGGGTTCAGGCCGTAAATCAGCCCCAGCATTTT	CASSRGVQAVNQPQHF
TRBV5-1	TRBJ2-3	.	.	TGCGCCAGCAGCTTGGGGACTTTCTCAGATACGCAGTATTTT	CASSLGTFSDTQYF